The rows below give T cell receptor beta chains drawn from one sample of a study of glioma-infiltrating T cells after dendritic cell vaccination. Produced via immunoSEQ multiplex PCR; TCRdb's table is partial and in-frame only. The repertoire holds about 100,000 clones, approximately 80% seen once, with under 6.5% in the top ten. The material was blood, obtained after dendritic cell vaccination. Receptors were obtained from a human donor with glioblastoma. The CDR3 runs from the conserved cysteine through the conserved F or W. Each record gives: V gene, J gene, CDR3 protein.

TRBV27,TRBJ1-1,CASSLRRTGPTEAFF
TRBV5-1,TRBJ2-3,CASSPTASGTDTQYF
TRBV25-1,TRBJ2-5,CAVGEGLAEETQYF
TRBV28,TRBJ2-7,CASSQPGQGRYEQYF
TRBV7-9,TRBJ1-5,CASSLAAGGGQPQHF
TRBV15,TRBJ2-1,CATSNTGSSYNEQFF
TRBV2,TRBJ2-7,CASSEGGQGAFGEQYF
TRBV30,TRBJ1-3,CAWSIGAGNTIYF
TRBV5-1,TRBJ1-1,CASSFTGESEAFF
TRBV5-1,TRBJ2-7,CASSPWEGLDEQYF
TRBV19,TRBJ1-2,CASNPRGRNYGYTF
TRBV28,TRBJ1-5,CASSLTGYGQPQHF
TRBV19,TRBJ1-2,CASSIRTGSGGYTF
TRBV19,TRBJ2-1,CASSGYRGSLQFF
TRBV14,TRBJ1-2,CASSQARGRLGYGYTF
TRBV4-2,TRBJ2-7,CASSQEMASGFGDEQYF
TRBV6-6,TRBJ2-7,CASSPSIAGSAYEQYF
TRBV5-1,TRBJ2-2,CASSLVPGDNTGELFF
TRBV6-5,TRBJ2-1,CASSYVAGGSEQFF
TRBV11-1,TRBJ2-7,CASSPGTSGSYEQYF
TRBV5-6,TRBJ2-5,CASSFNPWVAGKETQYF
TRBV2,TRBJ1-1,CASNFLTGDTEAFF
TRBV18,TRBJ1-5,CASSLGQGDQPQHF
TRBV11-2,TRBJ2-7,CASSLVGAGEYEQYF
TRBV4-1,TRBJ2-7,CASSQVGTRWREQYF
TRBV20-1,TRBJ1-2,CSAPTGSSYTF
TRBV9,TRBJ1-1,CASSVGVRAEEAFF
TRBV6-1,TRBJ1-3,CAIDPRTGPNTIYF
TRBV6-5,TRBJ1-1,CASSYSRTTLNTEAFF
TRBV7-2,TRBJ2-7,CASSSRGQTPYEQYF
TRBV6-1,TRBJ1-1,CASSDPPGQRNTEAFF
TRBV7-7,TRBJ2-5,CASSHTTGGIIQYF
TRBV5-1,TRBJ2-1,CASSLGQDYNEQFF
TRBV2,TRBJ2-3,CASSGLLRTDTQYF